Sequencing of this T cell receptor (beta chain) was carried out in a study of neurological immune-mediated disorders. This clonotype has a handful of counts. TCRdb re-called the 5' RACE reads with MiXCR, one entry per CDR3 protein. The table records approximately 66,000 distinct CDR3 sequences, 3.5% to 5% of them present only once. The CDR3 spans 13 residues. V lost 4 bases, J lost 4 bases, and 4 bases stayed unmatched. Germline-derived CDR1 and CDR2 are KGHSH and LQKENI. The chain couples TRBV18 to TRBJ2-7, with 7 bases that match TRBD2. Sequenced: PBMCs. The source of this sequence is a man aged 30 to 45 with multiple sclerosis. CDR3 DNA sequence: TGTGCCAGCTCACTTGGACTAGTTTACGAGCAGTACTTC. It encodes CASSLGLVYEQYF. The variable domain in full, with the rest retrieved from reference TRBV18 and TRBJ2-7, is NAGVMQNPRHLVRRRGQEARLRCSPMKGHSHVYWYRQLPEEGLKFMVYLQKENIIDESGMPKERFSAEFPKEGPSILRIQQVVRGDSAAYFCASSLGLVYEQYFGPGTRLTVT.